The 25 T cell receptor beta chains below come from one sample, sequenced in a study of cytomegalovirus exposure and HLA in healthy donors. PCR amplification relied on 60 Vbeta primers (plus 13 Jbeta primers). Sequencing used immunoSEQ multiplex PCR; TCRdb keeps in-frame clones, though not all of them. The sample gives about 150,000 clones, around 80% of which show up once; around 1.5% is in the top ten. Material for sequencing was PBMCs. Receptor source: a man in his forties in good health and CMV-seronegative.

The chain joins TRBV5-1 to TRBJ2-2; the match to TRBD2 covers 8 bases. V gave up 3 bases and J gave up 4 bases; unmatched junction bases: 5. Germline CDR1 reads SGHRS; CDR2 reads YFSETQ. CDR3 length: 15 residues. As DNA, the CDR3 is TGCGCCAGCAGCTGGGCTAGCGGGCGCACCGGGGAGCTGTTTTTT. Translated: CASSWASGRTGELFF.

The chain uses TRBV11-2 and TRBJ1-5; D possibly corresponds to TRBD1 (6 bases). CDR3 length: 14 residues. Looked up from germline, CDR1 is SGHAT and CDR2 is FQNNGV. Trimming cost V 5 bases and J 0 bases, with 8 bases left between them. CDR3 protein: CASSGDTSNQPQHF. The CDR3 DNA sequence: TGTGCCAGCAGCGGGGACACTAGCAATCAGCCCCAGCATTTT.

V is TRBV28 and J is TRBJ2-7, with TRBD2 as a possible D gene (5 bases). Per germline, CDR1 MDHEN and CDR2 SYDVKM. Between the trimmed V and J ends, which lost 3 bases and 7 bases, there was a span of 22 bases. The CDR3 is 16 residues long. The CDR3 DNA reads TGTGCCAGCAGTTTCCCTCGACTCAGCGGTGTACGGGAGCAGTACTTC. This translates into CASSFPRLSGVREQYF. The full variable domain, with the rest looked up from reference TRBV28 and TRBJ2-7, is DVKVTQSSRYLVKRTGEKVFLECVQDMDHENMFWYRQDPGLGLRLIYFSYDVKMKEKGDIPEGYSVSREKKERFSLILESASTNQTSMYLCASSFPRLSGVREQYFGPGTRLTVT.

V gene TRBV5-6 combines with J gene TRBJ1-2; maybe TRBD1 (5 bases). From germline, CDR1 is SGHDT and CDR2 YYEEEE. Trimming removed 0 bases at V and 7 bases at J, with 10 bases between. The CDR3 covers 13 residues. The CDR3, as DNA: TGTGCCAGCAGCTTGGGCCAGGGCTTTGGCTACACCTTC. It translates to CASSLGQGFGYTF.

In DNA form, the CDR3 reads TGTGCCAGCAGTGGGAAGACAGGGATCCAAGCTAACTATGGCTACACCTTC. Its protein product is CASSGKTGIQANYGYTF. The chain carries TRBV6-1 and TRBJ1-2, with 7 positions matching TRBD1. V lost 4 bases to trimming and J lost 0 bases; unmatched junction nucleotides: 11. Germline values: CDR1 MNHNS, CDR2 SASEGT. The CDR3 is made up of 17 amino acids.

The V call is TRBV29-1, the J call TRBJ1-2, with 8 nucleotides matching TRBD1. Germline V gene data show CDR1 as SQVTM and CDR2 as ANQGSEA. CDR3 length equals 16 residues. With 2 bases clipped from V and 2 bases from J, the junction kept 10 bases outside the gene matches. CDR3 protein: CSVESRGQVPNYGYTF. For the CDR3, the DNA is TGCAGCGTTGAATCGAGGGGACAGGTACCAAACTATGGCTACACCTTC.

This chain joins TRBV6-5 and TRBJ2-1, with a tentative D call TRBD2 (5 bases). Trimming left V 8 bases short and J 0 bases short, with 17 bases between. The germline V gene has CDR1 MNHEY and CDR2 SVGAGI. CDR3 length: 16 amino acids. The chain's CDR3 is CASRFRAGSSYNEQFF. DNA of the CDR3: TGTGCCAGCCGTTTTCGGGCGGGCAGCTCCTACAATGAGCAGTTCTTC.

V is TRBV5-5 and J is TRBJ2-3; D is possibly TRBD1 (6 bases). Trimming took 0 bases from V and 2 from J, leaving 13 bases between them. The CDR3 contains 16 residues. Per germline, CDR1 SGHKS and CDR2 YYEKEE (reference sequence). The CDR3: CASSLAAGVYTDTQYF. CDR3 nucleotide sequence: TGTGCCAGCAGCTTGGCCGCAGGGGTCTACACAGATACGCAGTATTTT.

The chain couples TRBV29-1 to TRBJ1-1; 7 bases line up with TRBD1. After removal of 6 bases from V and 7 bases from J, the junction contained 17 bases not matched to a gene. The CDR3 spans 15 residues. Germline CDR1 SQVTM, CDR2 ANQGSEA. The CDR3 DNA reads TGCAGCGTACAGGGGAAGGGGGGACGAATAGGTGAAGCTTTCTTT. Protein: CSVQGKGGRIGEAFF.

This rearrangement joins TRBV18 to TRBJ1-2; D is possibly TRBD1 (5 bases). Trimming shortened V by 8 bases and J by 2 bases, and 12 bases separated the two germline ends. Germline lookup yields CDR1 KGHSH and CDR2 LQKENI. The CDR3 runs to 13 residues. The CDR3 DNA reads TGTGCCAGCGCCGGAGGGGTCAACTATGGCTACACCTTC. It codes for CASAGGVNYGYTF.

This clone turned up a few times. This rearrangement joins TRBV5-4 to TRBJ1-1; tentative D call: TRBD1 (6 bases). Germline V gene data show CDR1 as SGHNT and CDR2 as YYREEE (reference sequence). Trimming removed 5 bases from V and 6 bases from J, with 14 bases in between. The CDR3 spans 13 residues. The CDR3 loop reads CASRNRETPEAFF. CDR3 coding DNA: TGTGCCAGCAGGAACAGGGAAACCCCTGAAGCTTTCTTT.

The J gene is TRBJ2-5, the V gene TRBV4-1, with 14 positions matching TRBD2. In germline, CDR1 is MGHRA, CDR2 YSYEKL. V lost 1 base, J lost 4 bases, and 5 bases stayed unmatched. The CDR3 totals 17 residues. CDR3 residues: CASSQGATSGRVETQYF. Here the CDR3 DNA reads TGCGCCAGCAGCCAAGGAGCGACTAGCGGGAGGGTAGAGACCCAGTACTTC.

The chain has TRBV6-6 and TRBJ2-1; 8 positions match TRBD2. CDR1 and CDR2 (germline): MNHNY, SVGAGI (reference sequence). This CDR3 is built from 14 residues. V was clipped by 4 bases and J by 5 bases; unmatched bases: 4. CDR3 DNA: TGTGCCAGCAGTTGGCAACTAGCGGACAATGAGCAGTTCTTC. It yields the protein CASSWQLADNEQFF.

This sequence joins TRBV4-2 and TRBJ2-2, with D perhaps matching TRBD2 (7 bases). This CDR3 comprises 19 residues. The germline gives CDR1 LGHNA, CDR2 YNFKEQ. V dropped 0 bases and J dropped 5 bases, with 22 bases sitting between them. The CDR3 sequence is CASSQERAMGGGETGELFF. The CDR3 region has the DNA TGTGCCAGCAGCCAAGAGAGGGCCATGGGGGGGGGCGAAACCGGGGAGCTGTTTTTT.

This clone has a single count. DNA for the CDR3: TGTGCCAGCAGACTCACAGGGAACTATGGCTACACCTTC. This translates into CASRLTGNYGYTF. The chain uses TRBV11-2 and TRBJ1-2; D is perhaps TRBD1 (6 bases). The CDR3 is made up of 13 amino acids. V lost 6 bases and J lost 2, with 10 bases in between. CDR1 and CDR2 from the germline V gene are SGHAT and FQNNGV.

The V gene is TRBV7-9, the J gene TRBJ2-6; maybe TRBD2 (5 bases). The CDR3 totals 17 residues. V lost 6 bases, J lost 0 bases, and 15 bases lay in between. Germline lookup yields CDR1 SEHNR and CDR2 FQNEAQ (reference sequence). In DNA, the CDR3 is TGTGCCAGCAGTCAGTGGGGAGCCGACTCTGGGGCCAACGTCCTGACTTTC. It codes for CASSQWGADSGANVLTF.

The genes are TRBV5-1 and TRBJ2-3, with a weak D call TRBD2 (5 bases). Germline lookup yields CDR1 SGHRS and CDR2 YFSETQ. The V end lost 0 bases, the J end lost 2 bases, and 16 bases lay between the germline ends. The CDR3 runs to 17 residues. The CDR3 nucleotides are TGCGCCAGCAGCTTGGGGGAATCGGGGAACCCCACAGATACGCAGTATTTT. Its translation: CASSLGESGNPTDTQYF.

This clone was counted once. V gene TRBV27 combines with J gene TRBJ1-5; a weak D match, TRBD1 (5 bases). Deletions cut 3 bases from V and 5 bases from J, with 11 bases between. Germline CDR1 MNHEY, CDR2 SMNVEV (reference sequence). This CDR3 is built from 14 residues. CDR3 DNA: TGTGCCAGCAGTTTCTGGCAGGGATATCAGCCCCAGCATTTT. Protein: CASSFWQGYQPQHF.

The chain combines TRBV15 with TRBJ2-7; 8 bases agree with TRBD2. J lost 3 bases, V lost 6 bases, and 4 bases had no gene match. The germline gives CDR1 LNHNV, CDR2 YYDKDF (reference sequence). CDR3 length equals 13 residues. The CDR3 nucleotides are TGTGCCACCAGTCCCGGGACTAGCTACGAGCAGTACTTC. This gives the protein CATSPGTSYEQYF.

In its sample, this clone was seen once. The CDR3 DNA reads TGTGCCAGCAGCTTATTACAGGGGCCGACCTACGAGCAGTACGTC. This translates into CASSLLQGPTYEQYV. V gene TRBV7-8 combines with J gene TRBJ2-7; 7 positions agree with TRBD1. Germline CDR1 is SGHVS and CDR2 is FQNEAQ. CDR3 size: 15 residues. The J segment lost 2 bases and the V segment lost 2 bases, leaving 6 bases of the junction unmatched.

V is TRBV15 and J is TRBJ1-6, with 7 bases lining up with TRBD1. The CDR3 sequence is 15 residues long. In germline, CDR1 is LNHNV, CDR2 YYDKDF (reference sequence). V dropped 1 base and J dropped 7; count of bases not matched to a gene: 4. CDR3 bases: TGTGCCACCAGCAGAGTGAGGGACAGAAATTCACCCCTCCACTTT. Protein sequence: CATSRVRDRNSPLHF.

The rearrangement links TRBV18 to TRBJ2-7; a possible D gene is TRBD2 (5 bases). Germline CDR1 KGHSH, CDR2 LQKENI. The CDR3 is 13 amino acids. Trimming took 6 bases from V and 3 from J, leaving 12 bases between them. Written as DNA, the CDR3 is TGTGCCAGCTCCCTTCCGGGGTTCTACGAGCAGTACGTC. Protein sequence: CASSLPGFYEQYV.

CDR3 nucleotide sequence: TGTGCCAGCTCACCTCCAGGACAGGGGGCCCAAATGAACACTGAAGCTTTCTTT. This encodes CASSPPGQGAQMNTEAFF. J is TRBJ1-1 and V is TRBV18; 11 nucleotides agree with TRBD1. Trimming cost V 3 bases and J 0 bases; bases outside gene matches: 9. Germline V gives CDR1 KGHSH, CDR2 LQKENI. CDR3 size: 18 residues.

This rearrangement joins TRBV28 to TRBJ2-4; the D is unclear. V was clipped by 3 bases and J by 3 bases, with 12 bases between them. This CDR3 has 15 residues. CDR1 and CDR2 (germline): MDHEN, SYDVKM. CDR3 in amino acids: CASSFFRRRKNIQYF. DNA of the CDR3: TGTGCCAGCAGTTTTTTTAGGAGACGCAAAAACATTCAGTACTTC. Variable domain in full (rest from reference TRBV28 and TRBJ2-4): DVKVTQSSRYLVKRTGEKVFLECVQDMDHENMFWYRQDPGLGLRLIYFSYDVKMKEKGDIPEGYSVSREKKERFSLILESASTNQTSMYLCASSFFRRRKNIQYFGAGTRLSVL.

The chain joins TRBV10-3 to TRBJ1-2, with 9 bases aligning to TRBD1. The CDR3 runs to 14 residues. After removal of 5 bases from V and 4 bases from J, the junction contained 5 bases not matched to a gene. The germline CDR1 and CDR2 sequences are ENHRY and SYGVKD. In DNA, the CDR3 is TGTGCCATCAGTCCCGGGACAGGGTCCTATGGCTACACCTTC. Translating it yields CAISPGTGSYGYTF.